These 3 T cell receptor beta chains originate from one sample sequenced in a study of T cell changes during pregnancy in multiple sclerosis. The assay was immunoSEQ multiplex PCR, and TCRdb's table has in-frame clones only and misses some. Among tens of thousands of clones listed, around 89% were seen once. This specimen was CD4+ T cells from peripheral blood mononuclear cells, taken in the first trimester of pregnancy. Receptors were obtained from a female donor in good health, enrolled as a control in a pregnancy study.

In nucleotides, the CDR3 is TGTGCCAGCAGTACCTCCAGTGGAACGGGGGATGAGCAGTTCTTC. As protein: CASSTSSGTGDEQFF. The chain combines TRBV28 with TRBJ2-1; D possibly corresponds to TRBD2 (6 bases). CDR1 and CDR2 from the germline V gene are MDHEN and SYDVKM. V lost 5 bases and J lost 8, with 19 bases in between. The CDR3 loop spans 15 amino acids.

The chain links TRBV11-1 to TRBJ2-7; 9 nucleotides agree with TRBD2. Germline V gene sequence: CDR1 SGHAT, CDR2 FQDESV (reference sequence). The V segment lost 4 bases and the J segment 0 bases; nucleotides outside the gene matches: 4. This CDR3 spans 15 amino acids. CDR3 sequence reads: CASSYGSGSSYEQYF. The CDR3 DNA is TGTGCCAGCAGCTACGGTAGCGGGAGCTCCTACGAGCAGTACTTC.

The chain is built from TRBV7-3 and TRBJ2-3, with a tentative D call TRBD1 (5 bases). The CDR3 extends over 17 amino acids. Between the trimmed V and J ends, which lost 3 bases and 0 bases, there was a span of 16 bases. The germline V gene encodes CDR1 SGHTA and CDR2 FQGTGA. This CDR3 is CASSLGTHTGSTDTQYF. The CDR3 DNA reads as TGTGCCAGCAGCTTGGGTACCCATACAGGAAGCACAGATACGCAGTATTTT.